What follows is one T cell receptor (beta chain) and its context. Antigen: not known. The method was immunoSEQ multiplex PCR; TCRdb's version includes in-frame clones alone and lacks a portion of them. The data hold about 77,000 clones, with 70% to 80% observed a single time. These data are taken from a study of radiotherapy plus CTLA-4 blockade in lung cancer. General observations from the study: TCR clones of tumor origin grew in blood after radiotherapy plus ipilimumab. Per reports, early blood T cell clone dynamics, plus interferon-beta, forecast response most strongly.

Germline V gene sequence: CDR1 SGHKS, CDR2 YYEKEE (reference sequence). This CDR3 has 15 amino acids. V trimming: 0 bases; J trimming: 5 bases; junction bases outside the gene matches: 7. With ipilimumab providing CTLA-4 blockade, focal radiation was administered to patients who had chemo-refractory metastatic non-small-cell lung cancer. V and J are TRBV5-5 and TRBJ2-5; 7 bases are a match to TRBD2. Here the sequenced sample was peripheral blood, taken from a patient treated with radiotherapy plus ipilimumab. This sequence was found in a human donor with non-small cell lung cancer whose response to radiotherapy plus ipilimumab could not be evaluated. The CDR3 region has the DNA TGTGCCAGCAGCTTGGGGGGATGGGAGGGGGAGACCCAGTACTTC. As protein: CASSLGGWEGETQYF.